The next 15 T cell receptor beta chains were all read from a single sample in a study of blood T cells in healthy people across ages (dated by TCRdb to about 2015). Library prep was done by 5' RACE. The sequencer was an Illumina HiSeq 2500. A second PCR of about 6 to 11 cycles was performed with a sample-barcoded 5' primer and a J-beta primer mix. The raw public data were reprocessed by TCRdb itself: fastp quality trimming at Q25, MiXCR clonotype calling, in-frame beta chains only. Rows matching on CDR3 protein sequence are summarized as one entry with the most common DNA and genes. Across this sample there are about 1.8 million distinct CDR3 sequences, with about 50% seen only once. In total, the top ten clones hold about 2.1% of the sample. Sequenced input: blood. The receptors derive from a woman in her thirties or forties in good health.

The chain is built from TRBV4-1 and TRBJ2-5; the D is unclear. Trimming took 1 base from V and 3 from J, leaving 12 bases between them. Germline CDR1 is MGHRA and CDR2 is YSYEKL. This CDR3 region has 15 residues. The CDR3 loop is CASSQGLGKEETQYF. The CDR3, as DNA: TGCGCCAGCAGCCAAGGTCTGGGTAAGGAAGAGACCCAGTACTTC.

V usage is TRBV28 and J usage is TRBJ1-5; 10 nucleotides line up with TRBD1. Germline V CDR1 and CDR2: MDHEN, SYDVKM. V was pared by 1 base and J by 6 bases, with 6 bases of the junction left unmatched. This CDR3 spans 16 amino acids. The CDR3 DNA reads TGTGCCAGCAGTTTATTTGGGACAGGGGTTTTTCAGCCCCAGCATTTT. Amino acid sequence: CASSLFGTGVFQPQHF.

The rearrangement uses TRBV28 and TRBJ2-5; perhaps TRBD1 as D (5 bases). From germline, CDR1 is MDHEN and CDR2 SYDVKM. The CDR3 runs 14 residues. The V gene lost 11 bases and the J gene lost 2 bases, with 18 bases spanning the gap. DNA of the CDR3: TGTGCCGCAGGCAGGACAAAAGTACAAGAGACCCAGTACTTC. Its translation is CAAGRTKVQETQYF. The complete variable domain, with remaining parts taken from reference TRBV28 and TRBJ2-5, reads DVKVTQSSRYLVKRTGEKVFLECVQDMDHENMFWYRQDPGLGLRLIYFSYDVKMKEKGDIPEGYSVSREKKERFSLILESASTNQTSMYLCAAGRTKVQETQYFGPGTRLLVL.

This clonotype turned up a few times. The rearrangement joins TRBV7-2 to TRBJ1-2; D possibly corresponds to TRBD1 (5 bases). V lost 2 bases and J 3 bases, leaving 16 bases between the germline ends. The length of the CDR3 is 16 residues. CDR1 and CDR2 from the germline V gene are SGHTA and FQGNSA. CDR3 coding DNA: TGTGCCAGCAGCTTATCTGGGACCCTAAGGGACTATGGCTACACCTTC. Translated, it gives CASSLSGTLRDYGYTF.

A few counts support this clonotype. CDR3 protein: CASSFSRNYGYTF. Written as DNA, the CDR3 is TGTGCCAGCAGTTTTAGCCGAAACTATGGCTACACCTTC. The V gene is TRBV27, the J gene TRBJ1-2; D is ambiguous. V lost 3 bases, J lost 2 bases, and 7 bases lay in between. CDR3 length: 13 amino acids. The germline CDR1 and CDR2 sequences are MNHEY and SMNVEV (reference sequence).

The chain recombines TRBV5-1 with TRBJ2-3, with 8 bases aligning to TRBD2. This CDR3 is built from 16 residues. The ends lost 6 bases at V and 6 bases at J; junction bases unmatched: 15. CDR1 is SGHRS, CDR2 YFSETQ, per germline. The CDR3 here is CASTGLRGGGSDTQYF. DNA for the CDR3: TGCGCCAGCACAGGCCTACGGGGGGGCGGGTCCGATACGCAGTATTTT. Complete variable domain (other parts from reference TRBV5-1 and TRBJ2-3): KAGVTQTPRYLIKTRGQQVTLSCSPISGHRSVSWYQQTPGQGLQFLFEYFSETQRNKGNFPGRFSGRQFSNSRSEMNVSTLELGDSALYLCASTGLRGGGSDTQYFGPGTRLTVL.

The chain links TRBV3-1 to TRBJ1-6; 8 positions agree with TRBD1. The CDR3 extends over 15 amino acids. The junction had 7 bases not matched to a gene; V was cut back by 4 bases and J by 8 bases. Germline V gene data show CDR1 as LGHDT and CDR2 as YNNKEL (reference sequence). CDR3 coding DNA: TGTGCCAGCAGCCCACAGGGACAGGTATATTCACCCCTCCACTTT. This encodes CASSPQGQVYSPLHF. The full variable domain, rest sourced from reference TRBV3-1 and TRBJ1-6, is DTAVSQTPKYLVTQMGNDKSIKCEQNLGHDTMYWYKQDSKKFLKIMFSYNNKELIINETVPNRFSPKSPDKAHLNLHINSLELGDSAVYFCASSPQGQVYSPLHFGNGTRLTVT.

The chain couples TRBV4-3 to TRBJ2-5, with 8 bases identical to TRBD2. This CDR3 has 16 residues. The J segment lost 1 base and the V segment lost 1 base, leaving 5 bases of the junction unmatched. Germline V gene data show CDR1 as LGHNA and CDR2 as YSLEER. The chain's CDR3 is CASSQAAGGVQETQYF. In nucleotides, the CDR3 is TGCGCCAGCAGCCAAGCTGCCGGGGGGGTCCAAGAGACCCAGTACTTC.

V and J are TRBV7-2 and TRBJ2-3; D not certain. The CDR3 runs to 13 residues. Trimming removed 5 bases at V and 0 bases at J, with 6 bases between. Looked up from germline, CDR1 is SGHTA and CDR2 is FQGNSA. CDR3 loop: CTSSPSSTDTQYF. In DNA form, the CDR3 reads TGTACCAGCAGCCCGAGTAGCACAGATACGCAGTATTTT.

CDR3: CASSQTATGANVLTF. CDR3 nucleotides: TGTGCCAGCAGTCAGACAGCCACTGGGGCCAACGTCCTGACTTTC. V gene TRBV6-5 combines with J gene TRBJ2-6; D possibly corresponds to TRBD1 (5 bases). Germline CDR1 is MNHEY and CDR2 is SVGAGI. V was clipped by 5 bases and J by 2 bases, with 10 bases between them. This CDR3 has 15 residues.

This clonotype has a single count. V usage is TRBV5-1 and J usage is TRBJ1-5; D is uncertain. CDR3 size: 14 residues. Germline loops: CDR1 SGHRS, CDR2 YFSETQ. V lost 4 bases and J 4 bases, leaving 12 bases between the germline ends. The CDR3 loop is CASSKGGDNQPQHF. In DNA, the CDR3 is TGCGCCAGCAGCAAGGGAGGCGATAATCAGCCCCAGCATTTT.

V and J are TRBV20-1 and TRBJ1-2, with D unclear. The length of the CDR3 is 11 residues. The germline V and J ends were trimmed by 2 bases and 4 bases, with 5 bases remaining between them. Germline V gives CDR1 DFQATT, CDR2 SNEGSKA (reference sequence). DNA of the CDR3: TGCAGTGCTAGACCCCGCTATGGCTACACCTTC. Protein sequence: CSARPRYGYTF.

A few counts support this clonotype. The V gene is TRBV28, the J gene TRBJ2-1; D remains ambiguous. The V gene's germline CDR1 is MDHEN and CDR2 SYDVKM. Trimming cost V 5 bases and J 6 bases, with 11 bases left between them. CDR3 length: 13 residues. CDR3 nucleotides: TGTGCCAGCAGTCCCCCCGCTGCCAATGAGCAGTTCTTC. It encodes CASSPPAANEQFF.

V is TRBV7-9 and J is TRBJ2-4; the D gene could be TRBD1 or TRBD2 (5 bases each). The CDR3 sequence is 17 residues long. The germline V gene encodes CDR1 SEHNR and CDR2 FQNEAQ (reference sequence). V lost 1 base and J lost 13, with 26 bases in between. This CDR3 is CASSLETDMTKWRIQYF. DNA for the CDR3: TGTGCCAGCAGCTTAGAGACAGATATGACTAAGTGGAGGATCCAGTACTTC.

This clonotype occurred many times. This rearrangement joins TRBV7-9 to TRBJ2-7; no clear D gene. Trimming shortened V by 1 base and J by 4 bases, and 5 bases separated the two germline ends. The CDR3 consists of 12 residues. The germline V gene has CDR1 SEHNR and CDR2 FQNEAQ (reference sequence). CDR3 amino acids: CASSLGQYEQYF. Here the CDR3 DNA reads TGTGCCAGCAGCTTAGGACAATACGAGCAGTACTTC.